Below are 23 T cell receptor beta chains sequenced from a single sample in a study of T cell repertoires in cytomegalovirus infection. These TCRs' antigens remain unknown. TCRdb reprocessed the reads with MiXCR, giving one entry per CDR3 protein. The repertoire includes around 900,000 distinct CDR3 sequences, roughly 30% of them detected once, and about 14% sits in the top ten. The sample consisted of cultured CD8+ T cells from PBMCs, taken from culture after CMV antigen stimulation. The receptor source for this set is a human donor in good health (CMV status not recorded). Some clones in this sample may be carry-over from other donors' samples.

The chain carries TRBV2 and TRBJ1-5; D unclear. V shed 1 base and J shed 3 bases, with 10 bases lying between them. Germline CDR1 reads SNHLY; CDR2 reads FYNNEI. The CDR3 spans 15 residues. CDR3: CASSEGWALNQPQHF. CDR3 coding DNA: TGTGCCAGCAGTGAAGGGTGGGCTCTCAATCAGCCCCAGCATTTT.

This chain links TRBV9 with TRBJ1-2; 8 positions match TRBD1. The CDR3 has 15 residues. The germline gives CDR1 SGDLS, CDR2 YYNGEE. Losses at the gene ends were 0 bases for V and 4 bases for J; bases not matched to a gene: 5. CDR3 amino acids: CASSVARTGTYGYTF. The CDR3 DNA reads TGTGCCAGCAGCGTAGCCAGGACAGGGACCTATGGCTACACCTTC.

This clonotype has just a few counts. This sequence joins TRBV6-5 and TRBJ1-1; unclear D gene. Germline CDR1 MNHEY, CDR2 SVGAGI. There are 16 residues in the CDR3. V was clipped by 4 bases and J by 3 bases, with 18 bases between them. CDR3 loop: CASSSAPLLLYTEAFF. DNA for the CDR3: TGTGCCAGCAGTTCCGCCCCGCTCCTCCTTTACACTGAAGCTTTCTTT.

J is TRBJ2-2 and V is TRBV28, with 7 bases that match TRBD1. V trimming: 3 bases; J trimming: 0 bases; junction bases outside the gene matches: 7. This CDR3 contains 17 residues. CDR1 is MDHEN, CDR2 SYDVKM, per germline. CDR3 sequence: CASSFPGQEPNTGELFF. CDR3 coding DNA: TGTGCCAGCAGTTTCCCCGGACAGGAACCGAACACCGGGGAGCTGTTTTTT.

The chain has TRBV6-6 and TRBJ1-1; D remains ambiguous. V was cut by 10 bases and J by 0 bases, with 12 bases left in between. The CDR3 has 13 residues. Per germline, CDR1 MNHNY and CDR2 SVGAGI (reference sequence). CDR3 nucleotides: TGTGCCACTAAGGGCGGACTGAACACTGAAGCTTTCTTT. Translated: CATKGGLNTEAFF.

V is TRBV19 and J is TRBJ2-3, with a weak D call TRBD2 (5 bases). V lost 6 bases, J lost 0 bases, and 16 bases lay in between. This CDR3 contains 16 residues. Per germline, CDR1 LNHDA and CDR2 SQIVND (reference sequence). The CDR3 here is CASSRARGRSTDTQYF. DNA for the CDR3: TGTGCCAGTAGCAGAGCTCGGGGAAGGAGCACAGATACGCAGTATTTT. The full variable domain, completed using reference TRBV19 and TRBJ2-3, is DGGITQSPKYLFRKEGQNVTLSCEQNLNHDAMYWYRQDPGQGLRLIYYSQIVNDFQKGDIAEGYSVSREKKESFPLTVTSAQKNPTAFYLCASSRARGRSTDTQYFGPGTRLTVL.

The CDR3 loop is CATRPGQEIYGYTF. The CDR3 DNA sequence: TGTGCCACCAGACCGGGACAGGAGATCTATGGCTACACCTTC. V gene TRBV15 combines with J gene TRBJ1-2, with 8 nucleotides matching TRBD1. J gave up 4 bases and V 6 bases, and 7 bases lay outside the gene matches. From germline, CDR1 is LNHNV and CDR2 YYDKDF (reference sequence). The CDR3 is 14 residues long.

The table lists this clonotype with many counts. The chain links TRBV7-6 to TRBJ2-2; 12 nucleotides agree with TRBD2. The CDR3 is 17 residues long. CDR1 is SGHVS and CDR2 is FNYEAQ in the germline V gene. V gave up 2 bases and J gave up 2 bases; unmatched junction bases: 3. The CDR3 reads CASSLLAGGPNTGELFF. The CDR3 coding sequence is TGTGCCAGCAGCTTACTAGCGGGGGGGCCAAACACCGGGGAGCTGTTTTTT. The full variable domain, with the rest looked up from reference TRBV7-6 and TRBJ2-2, is GAGVSQSPRYKVTKRGQDVALRCDPISGHVSLYWYRQALGQGPEFLTYFNYEAQQDKSGLPNDRFSAERPEGSISTLTIQRTEQRDSAMYRCASSLLAGGPNTGELFFGEGSRLTVL.

This clonotype was counted between two and nine times. The chain uses TRBV7-8 and TRBJ2-3; D perhaps matches TRBD1 (5 bases). Germline V gene sequence: CDR1 SGHVS, CDR2 FQNEAQ. Trimming stripped 6 bases from V and 2 bases from J, with 24 bases between. The CDR3 is made up of 18 amino acids. The CDR3 sequence is CASRLFRVPSPATDTQYF. The CDR3 DNA reads TGTGCCAGCAGACTATTCAGGGTGCCTTCACCTGCCACAGATACGCAGTATTTT.

V is TRBV12-5 and J is TRBJ2-7; TRBD1 aligns across 7 bases. In germline, CDR1 is LGHNT, CDR2 FRNRAP. The V and J ends lost 1 base and 7 bases, in that order; junction bases with no gene match: 7. This CDR3 is built from 14 residues. DNA for the CDR3: TGTGCTAGTGGTTTGGAGGGGGCATCGGGGGAGCAGTACTTC. Protein: CASGLEGASGEQYF.

J is TRBJ2-3 and V is TRBV6-1; D remains unclear. The CDR3 has 15 amino acids. Germline V gene sequence: CDR1 MNHNS, CDR2 SASEGT. V dropped 8 bases and J dropped 3 bases, with 18 bases sitting between them. This CDR3 reads CASAPAAKRTDTQYF. The CDR3 DNA sequence: TGTGCCAGCGCCCCGGCGGCGAAGCGAACAGATACGCAGTATTTT.

This clonotype has only a few counts. This chain links TRBV7-8 with TRBJ2-5; possible D gene TRBD2, 6 bases. Germline V gives CDR1 SGHVS, CDR2 FQNEAQ. V was trimmed by 4 bases and J by 4 bases, leaving 10 bases between them. The CDR3 loop spans 13 amino acids. The CDR3 region is CASSYFGGETQYF. The CDR3 DNA reads TGTGCCAGCAGCTACTTCGGGGGAGAGACCCAGTACTTC.

This clonotype was observed at least ten times. This chain connects TRBV4-2 to TRBJ1-1; D may be TRBD1 (5 bases). The germline V gene has CDR1 LGHNA and CDR2 YNFKEQ. This CDR3 comprises 15 residues. Trimming stripped 0 bases from V and 5 bases from J, with 13 bases between. The CDR3 reads CASSQDAGVRTEAFF. The CDR3 DNA sequence: TGTGCCAGCAGCCAAGACGCGGGGGTAAGGACTGAAGCTTTCTTT.

The chain links TRBV19 to TRBJ1-6, with D perhaps matching TRBD1 (6 bases). Germline V gives CDR1 LNHDA, CDR2 SQIVND (reference sequence). The CDR3 loop spans 16 amino acids. Trimming cost V 3 bases and J 3 bases, with 12 bases left between them. CDR3 DNA sequence: TGTGCCAGTAGTATTCCGGGACACCTCTATAATTCACCCCTCCACTTT. It codes for CASSIPGHLYNSPLHF.

This clonotype appeared many times. This chain links TRBV19 with TRBJ2-1; D perhaps matches TRBD2 (6 bases). Germline assignment: CDR1 LNHDA and CDR2 SQIVND (reference sequence). The CDR3 is 14 residues long. Between the trimmed V and J ends, which lost 1 base and 3 bases, there was a span of 7 bases. This CDR3 reads CASSIVDYYNEQFF. The CDR3 region has the DNA TGTGCCAGTAGTATAGTGGACTACTACAATGAGCAGTTCTTC. Drawing the rest from reference TRBV19 and TRBJ2-1, the complete variable domain is DGGITQSPKYLFRKEGQNVTLSCEQNLNHDAMYWYRQDPGQGLRLIYYSQIVNDFQKGDIAEGYSVSREKKESFPLTVTSAQKNPTAFYLCASSIVDYYNEQFFGPGTRLTVL.

This chain joins TRBV27 and TRBJ1-2, with unresolved D. Germline values: CDR1 MNHEY, CDR2 SMNVEV (reference sequence). CDR3 length equals 13 residues. V was clipped by 3 bases and J by 3 bases, with 8 bases between them. The CDR3 protein is CASSFFGDYGYTF. CDR3 nucleotide sequence: TGTGCCAGCAGTTTCTTCGGGGACTATGGCTACACCTTC.

The chain is built from TRBV27 and TRBJ2-7; D unclear. Trimming took 5 bases from V and 2 from J, leaving 13 bases between them. CDR3 size: 14 residues. The germline V gene has CDR1 MNHEY and CDR2 SMNVEV (reference sequence). The CDR3 sequence is CASSPSVGAYEQYV. In DNA, the CDR3 is TGTGCCAGCAGTCCCTCGGTAGGAGCCTACGAGCAGTACGTC.

At least ten counts were recorded for this clonotype. This sequence joins TRBV12-3 or TRBV12-4 and TRBJ1-2; D is unresolved. V was pared by 8 bases and J by 2 bases, with 3 bases between. The CDR3 totals 10 residues. This CDR3 is CASGNYGYTF. The CDR3 DNA reads TGTGCCAGCGGGAACTATGGCTACACCTTC.

The chain uses TRBV7-1 and TRBJ2-3; 10 positions match TRBD2. TRBV7-1 is reported as an ORF; its role is uncertain. The CDR3 sequence is 16 residues long. The V gene end was trimmed by 5 bases and the J gene end by 1 base; junction bases not matched to a gene: 6. CDR3 DNA sequence: TGTGCCAGCAGCCCCGGGACTAGCGAGGGCACAGATACGCAGTATTTT. This codes for CASSPGTSEGTDTQYF.

This rearrangement joins TRBV6-2 or TRBV6-3 to TRBJ2-4; unclear D gene. The CDR3 runs 12 residues. Germline V gene data show CDR1 as MNHEY and CDR2 as SVGEGT. Deletions cut 0 bases from V and 6 bases from J, with 3 bases between. The CDR3 loop is CASSYSRNIQYF. The CDR3 nucleotides are TGTGCCAGCAGTTACTCAAGAAACATTCAGTACTTC.

This clonotype rates as medium-sized. The rearrangement joins TRBV19 to TRBJ1-5, with D perhaps TRBD1 (5 bases). In germline, CDR1 is LNHDA, CDR2 SQIVND (reference sequence). Between the trimmed V and J ends, which lost 5 bases and 5 bases, there was a span of 19 bases. The CDR3 runs to 16 residues. CDR3 region: CASSFRRTLGDQPQHF. CDR3 sequence (DNA): TGTGCCAGTAGTTTCCGGCGGACCCTGGGGGATCAGCCCCAGCATTTT.

This clonotype was seen ten or more times. For the CDR3, the DNA is TGTGCCAGCAGCTTAGCCGACAGGCATGGCTACACCTTC. Its translation is CASSLADRHGYTF. The V call is TRBV11-3, the J call TRBJ1-2, with a possible D match to TRBD1 (6 bases). Trimming stripped 1 base from V and 6 bases from J, with 9 bases between. Per the germline V gene, CDR1 is SGHNT and CDR2 is YENEEA. This CDR3 has 13 amino acids.

This clonotype was seen ten or more times. The chain combines TRBV6-4 with TRBJ2-3; 10 nucleotides match TRBD2. The CDR3 is 15 residues long. Germline lookup yields CDR1 MRHNA and CDR2 SNTAGT. Losses at the gene ends were 0 bases for V and 4 bases for J; bases not matched to a gene: 1. The CDR3 reads CASSDSSGGPDTQYF. In DNA form, the CDR3 reads TGTGCCAGCAGTGACTCTAGCGGGGGGCCAGATACGCAGTATTTT.